The present entry profiles one T cell receptor beta chain with its context. What it binds is not known. This sample was taken from a study of T-cell reconstitution after alpha-beta-depleted transplantation in children. Notes on the study in general: Expanded graft clones, several hundred of them, were reportedly the source of alpha-beta T cells about two months after transplant.

A TCRbeta library incorporating unique molecular identifiers was prepared. TCRdb re-called the PCR reads with MiXCR, one entry per CDR3 protein. Of 800,000 to 1,000,000 distinct CDR3 sequences detected, about 29% appear once; the ten largest clones hold under 30%. The V segment lost 3 bases and the J segment 4 bases; nucleotides outside the gene matches: 8. Germline CDR1 and CDR2: SQVTM and ANQGSEA. The CDR3 has 14 amino acids. The clonotype originates from a boy less than two years old who had a stem cell transplant for SCID, so the T cells may come from the graft donor. Sequences were derived from PBMCs, mostly from graft donor cells, sampled 360 days after TCRalphabeta/CD19-depleted stem cell transplant. The chain uses TRBV29-1 and TRBJ2-5; the match to TRBD2 covers 7 bases. Here the CDR3 DNA reads TGCAGCGTTGACCCAGCGGGGTTAGCAGAGACCCAGTACTTC. It yields the protein CSVDPAGLAETQYF.